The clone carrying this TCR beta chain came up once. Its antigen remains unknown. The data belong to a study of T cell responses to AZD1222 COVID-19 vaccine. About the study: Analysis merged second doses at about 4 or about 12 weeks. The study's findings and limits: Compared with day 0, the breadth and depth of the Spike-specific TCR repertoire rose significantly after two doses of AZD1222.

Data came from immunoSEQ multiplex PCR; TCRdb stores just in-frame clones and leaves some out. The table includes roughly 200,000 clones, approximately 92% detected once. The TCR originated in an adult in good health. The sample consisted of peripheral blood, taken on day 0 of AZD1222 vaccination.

The CDR3 DNA reads as TGTGCCAGCAGCGCACCGGGACAGGGAAGCAATCAGCCCCAGCATTTT. Amino acids: CASSAPGQGSNQPQHF. The chain joins TRBV6-6 to TRBJ1-5; TRBD1 agrees at 9 bases. Trimming took 6 bases from V and 1 from J; bases not matched to a gene: 7. This CDR3 is 16 amino acids long. The V gene's germline CDR1 is MNHNY and CDR2 SVGAGI (reference sequence).